One sample yielded the 9 T cell receptor beta chains listed below, sequenced in a study of T cell responses to AZD1222 COVID-19 vaccine (dated by TCRdb to the early 2020s). Library creation used the immunoSEQ multiplex PCR assay. What TCRdb holds here is the immuneACCESS table cut down to in-frame rearrangements. Part of the clones is not present; checked against another copy, under half of the missing clones reflect an unresolved V gene, and the others are unexplained. Across this sample there are 150,000 to 200,000 clones, with around 90% seen only once. The ten most abundant clones make up approximately 1.3% of the sample. The time point label, read with the paper, signifies: about 28 days (+/-7) after the second vaccine dose. The sample here was peripheral blood, taken 28 days after the second AZD1222 dose. These TCRs come from an adult who received the AZD1222 COVID-19 vaccine.

The V and J genes are TRBV5-1 and TRBJ1-4, with 7 positions matching TRBD1. J gave up 8 bases and V 0 bases, and 10 bases lay outside the gene matches. The CDR3 is made up of 16 amino acids. CDR1 is SGHRS and CDR2 is YFSETQ in the germline V gene. The CDR3 reads CASSLGIDRAGEKLFF. For the CDR3, the DNA is TGCGCCAGCAGCTTGGGGATAGACAGGGCTGGGGAAAAACTGTTTTTT.

This clone appeared a few times. The chain recombines TRBV2 with TRBJ2-1; 7 nucleotides line up with TRBD2. This CDR3 region has 15 residues. Germline V lookup: CDR1 SNHLY, CDR2 FYNNEI. V trimming: 5 bases; J trimming: 7 bases; junction bases outside the gene matches: 11. The CDR3 loop reads CASSKTGTNSNEQFF. The CDR3 DNA follows: TGTGCCAGCAGTAAAACCGGGACTAATTCGAATGAGCAGTTCTTC.

This clone was counted a few times. The gene calls are TRBV29-1 and TRBJ2-7; 10 bases fit TRBD2. Per germline, CDR1 SQVTM and CDR2 ANQGSEA. The CDR3 has 13 amino acids. V shed 7 bases and J 6 bases; nucleotides not matched to a gene: 9. CDR3 DNA: TGCAGCGCCCCCGTAGCGGGAGGTTCCGAGCAGTACTTC. It specifies CSAPVAGGSEQYF.

V is TRBV5-6 and J is TRBJ2-6; possible D gene TRBD1, 6 bases. V was cut by 2 bases and J by 4 bases, with 13 bases left in between. The CDR3 is 16 residues long. Germline CDR1 is SGHDT and CDR2 is YYEEEE. This chain's CDR3 is CASSLIQGTGANVLTF. CDR3 nucleotide sequence: TGTGCCAGCAGCTTAATACAGGGCACCGGGGCCAACGTCCTGACTTTC.

The table lists this clone with a count of one. V is TRBV21-1 and J is TRBJ1-1. TRBV21-1 is assigned pseudogene status. The CDR3 covers 14 residues. This CDR3 reads CASSKENLRGRAFF. The CDR3 DNA reads TGTGCCAGCAGCAAAGAGAATCTACGGGGGCGAGCTTTCTTT.

This chain uses TRBV7-2 with TRBJ1-2, with D unresolved. The CDR3 loop spans 16 amino acids. Trimming cost V 4 bases and J 0 bases, with 15 bases left between them. Germline V gene data show CDR1 as SGHTA and CDR2 as FQGNSA. The CDR3 reads CASSSVLTRSNYGYTF. The CDR3 nucleotides are TGTGCCAGCAGCTCGGTCTTGACGAGATCTAACTATGGCTACACCTTC.

J is TRBJ1-3 and V is TRBV2; D unresolved. V lost 1 base and J lost 9, with 4 bases in between. In germline, CDR1 is SNHLY, CDR2 FYNNEI. This CDR3 has 11 residues. The CDR3 loop is CASSEEFTIYF. The DNA of the CDR3 is TGTGCCAGCAGTGAAGAGTTCACCATATATTTT.

This clone was observed once. The gene calls are TRBV5-6 and TRBJ1-1; 8 bases agree with TRBD1. The CDR3 totals 15 residues. Germline V lookup: CDR1 SGHDT, CDR2 YYEEEE. Germline trimming cut 4 bases from V and 1 base from J; bases unmatched to any gene: 6. CDR3: CASSGDRGGNTEAFF. As DNA, the CDR3 is TGTGCCAGCAGCGGAGACAGGGGCGGGAACACTGAAGCTTTCTTT.

V usage is TRBV2 and J usage is TRBJ1-1; D is unresolved. Trimming stripped 1 base from V and 1 base from J, with 4 bases between. The germline CDR1 and CDR2 sequences are SNHLY and FYNNEI. The CDR3 runs to 13 residues. Here the CDR3 DNA reads TGTGCCAGCAGTGAAGGGGAGAACACTGAAGCTTTCTTT. Translating gives CASSEGENTEAFF.